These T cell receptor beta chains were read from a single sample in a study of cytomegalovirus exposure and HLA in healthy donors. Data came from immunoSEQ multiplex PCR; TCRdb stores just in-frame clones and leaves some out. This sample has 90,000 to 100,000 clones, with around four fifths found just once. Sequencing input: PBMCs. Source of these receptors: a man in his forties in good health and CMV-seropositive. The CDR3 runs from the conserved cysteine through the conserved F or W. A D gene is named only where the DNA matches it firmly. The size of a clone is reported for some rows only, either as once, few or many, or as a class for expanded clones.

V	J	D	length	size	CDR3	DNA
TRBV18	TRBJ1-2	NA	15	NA	CASSPFGGLKGGYTF	TGTGCCAGCTCACCATTCGGGGGGCTCAAGGGCGGCTACACCTTC
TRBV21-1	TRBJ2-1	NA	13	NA	CAGTGGLTIEQFF	TGTGCCGGGACAGGGGGCTTAACAATTGAGCAGTTCTTC
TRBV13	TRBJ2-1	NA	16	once	CASSLGRVWGGNEQFF	TGTGCCAGCAGCTTAGGAAGAGTGTGGGGCGGCAATGAGCAGTTCTTC
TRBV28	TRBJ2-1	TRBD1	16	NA	CASSPRGQSSYNEQFF	TGTGCCAGCAGTCCAAGGGGACAGAGCTCCTACAATGAGCAGTTCTTC
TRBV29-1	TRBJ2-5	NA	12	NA	CSVAAGPYSEYF	TGCAGCGTTGCTGCAGGCCCCTATTCTGAGTACTTC
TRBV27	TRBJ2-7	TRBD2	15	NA	CASSYSGRVAYEQYF	TGTGCCAGCAGTTATAGCGGGAGAGTGGCCTACGAGCAGTACTTC
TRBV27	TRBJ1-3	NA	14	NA	CASSPGGVGNTIYF	TGTGCCAGCAGTCCCGGAGGGGTAGGAAACACCATATATTTT
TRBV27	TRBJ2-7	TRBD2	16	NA	CASSLGTSGRGSEQYF	TGTGCCAGCAGCCTCGGGACTAGCGGGAGGGGCAGCGAGCAGTACTTC
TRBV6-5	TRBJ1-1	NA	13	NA	CASRSTGNSEAFF	TGTGCCAGCAGATCAACGGGAAATTCTGAAGCTTTCTTT
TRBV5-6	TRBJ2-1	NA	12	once	CASSLASGEQFF	TGTGCCAGCAGCTTGGCCTCGGGTGAGCAGTTCTTC
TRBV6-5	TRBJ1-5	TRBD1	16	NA	CASGWTGAYSNQPQHF	TGTGCCAGCGGTTGGACAGGGGCGTATAGCAATCAGCCCCAGCATTTT
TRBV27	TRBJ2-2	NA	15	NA	CASSPMTGNTGELFF	TGTGCCAGCAGCCCGATGACAGGAAACACCGGGGAGCTGTTTTTT
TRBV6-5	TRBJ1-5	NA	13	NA	CASSRGFSQPQHF	TGTGCCAGCAGCCGGGGATTTAGTCAGCCCCAGCATTTT